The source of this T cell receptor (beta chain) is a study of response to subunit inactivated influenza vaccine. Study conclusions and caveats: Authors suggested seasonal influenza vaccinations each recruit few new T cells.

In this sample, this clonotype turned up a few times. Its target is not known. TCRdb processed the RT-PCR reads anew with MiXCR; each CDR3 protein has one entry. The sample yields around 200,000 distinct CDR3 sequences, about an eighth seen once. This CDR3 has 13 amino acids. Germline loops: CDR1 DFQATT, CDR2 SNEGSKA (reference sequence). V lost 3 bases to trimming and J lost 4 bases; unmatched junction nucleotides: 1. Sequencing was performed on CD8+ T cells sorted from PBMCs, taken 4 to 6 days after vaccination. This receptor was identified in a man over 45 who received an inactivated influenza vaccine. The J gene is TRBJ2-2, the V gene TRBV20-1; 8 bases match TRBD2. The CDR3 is CSASGRATGELFF. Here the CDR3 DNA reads TGCAGTGCTAGCGGGAGGGCCACCGGGGAGCTGTTTTTT.